This entry lists 26 T cell receptor beta chains sequenced from one sample in a study of CD4+ T cells in melanoma. The table came from immunoSEQ multiplex PCR; TCRdb's copy has only in-frame clones and leaves some out. In the table there are 50,000 or so clones, about 88% of which are singletons. Material: peripheral blood. The source of these receptors is a human donor with melanoma.

J is TRBJ2-7 and V is TRBV7-8; TRBD2 matches at 8 bases. V shed 6 bases, J shed 3 bases, and the junction held 13 bases outside the gene matches. This CDR3 spans 16 amino acids. The germline V gene encodes CDR1 SGHVS and CDR2 FQNEAQ. CDR3 nucleotides: TGTGCCAGCAGGGGGACCAGCGGGGGCCGAATCTACGAGCAGTACTTC. Translated: CASRGTSGGRIYEQYF. Full variable domain (remainder filled in from reference TRBV7-8 and TRBJ2-7): GAGVSQSPRYKVAKRGQDVALRCDPISGHVSLFWYQQALGQGPEFLTYFQNEAQLDKSGLPSDRFFAERPEGSVSTLKIQRTQQEDSAVYLCASRGTSGGRIYEQYFGPGTRLTVT.

The chain combines TRBV28 with TRBJ1-4; 7 bases align to TRBD1. Germline assignment: CDR1 MDHEN and CDR2 SYDVKM. This CDR3 comprises 14 residues. The V segment lost 6 bases and the J segment 8 bases; nucleotides outside the gene matches: 9. The chain's CDR3 is CASRSGTAYEKLFF. DNA of the CDR3: TGTGCCAGCAGATCCGGGACAGCCTACGAAAAACTGTTTTTT.

The chain has TRBV5-1 and TRBJ2-7; possible D gene TRBD2, 6 bases. Trimming left V 3 bases short and J 2 bases short, with 15 bases between. The CDR3 length is 15 residues. Germline V gene lookup returns CDR1 SGHRS and CDR2 YFSETQ. The CDR3 sequence is CASSSGLSRAYEQYF. The CDR3 DNA follows: TGCGCCAGCAGCTCGGGACTCTCAAGGGCCTACGAGCAGTACTTC.

The J gene is TRBJ1-1, the V gene TRBV9; 10 bases line up with TRBD1. This CDR3 spans 18 amino acids. The junction had 11 bases not matched to a gene; V was cut back by 3 bases and J by 0 bases. The germline CDR1 and CDR2 sequences are SGDLS and YYNGEE. The CDR3 reads CASSALRDRGSVNTEAFF. CDR3 nucleotide sequence: TGTGCCAGCAGCGCACTCCGGGACAGGGGTTCGGTGAACACTGAAGCTTTCTTT.

This chain joins TRBV5-4 and TRBJ2-5; D gene uncertain. V was shortened by 0 bases and J by 2 bases, with 5 bases between the two germline ends. The CDR3 length is 13 residues. Germline V lookup: CDR1 SGHNT, CDR2 YYREEE (reference sequence). CDR3 amino acids: CASSLGQQETQYF. The DNA of the CDR3 is TGTGCCAGCAGCTTGGGGCAACAAGAGACCCAGTACTTC. Complete variable domain (other parts from reference TRBV5-4 and TRBJ2-5): ETGVTQSPTHLIKTRGQQVTLRCSSQSGHNTVSWYQQALGQGPQFIFQYYREEENGRGNFPPRFSGLQFPNYSSELNVNALELDDSALYLCASSLGQQETQYFGPGTRLLVL.

This chain joins TRBV30 and TRBJ1-5; 11 bases line up with TRBD1. The CDR3 has 16 amino acids. Trimming removed 1 base from V and 5 bases from J; junction bases left unmatched: 7. Germline CDR1 GTSNPN, CDR2 SVGIG (reference sequence). CDR3 DNA: TGTGCCTGGAGTGCGGGGACAGGGGGACGGTATCAGCCCCAGCATTTT. Translating it yields CAWSAGTGGRYQPQHF.

The J gene is TRBJ2-2, the V gene TRBV4-3, with D possibly matching TRBD1 (5 bases). Per germline, CDR1 LGHNA and CDR2 YSLEER. Between the trimmed V and J ends, which lost 0 bases and 4 bases, there was a span of 12 bases. This CDR3 comprises 16 residues. CDR3 DNA: TGCGCCAGCAGCCAAGAAACCACAGGCTTCACCGGGGAGCTGTTTTTT. It codes for CASSQETTGFTGELFF.

The genes are TRBV29-1 and TRBJ2-1; no definite D call. Trimming shortened V by 1 base and J by 5 bases, and 15 bases separated the two germline ends. The CDR3 totals 15 residues. Germline assignment: CDR1 SQVTM and CDR2 ANQGSEA. Here the CDR3 reads CSVEGWAGPNNEQFF. The CDR3 DNA reads TGCAGCGTTGAAGGGTGGGCAGGCCCAAACAATGAGCAGTTCTTC.

The count of this clone is one. This rearrangement joins TRBV19 to TRBJ2-7; D is tentatively TRBD1 or TRBD2 (5 bases each). In germline, CDR1 is LNHDA, CDR2 SQIVND (reference sequence). This CDR3 is built from 16 residues. The V gene lost 0 bases and the J gene lost 2 bases, with 14 bases spanning the gap. CDR3 bases: TGTGCCAGTAGTATAGATTCATTTGGGGGAGCCTACGAGCAGTACTTC. Protein product: CASSIDSFGGAYEQYF.

This clone turned up a few times. J is TRBJ1-1 and V is TRBV19; D might be TRBD1 (6 bases). The CDR3 extends over 13 amino acids. Trimming cost V 5 bases and J 3 bases, with 10 bases left between them. Germline CDR1 reads LNHDA; CDR2 reads SQIVND (reference sequence). CDR3 bases: TGTGCCAGTAGTGTCGGGACATACACTGAAGCTTTCTTT. The encoded protein is CASSVGTYTEAFF.

The gene calls are TRBV11-2 and TRBJ1-4, with a tentative D call TRBD1 (6 bases). CDR1 and CDR2 (germline): SGHAT, FQNNGV. The V gene lost 2 bases and the J gene lost 8 bases, with 24 bases spanning the gap. The CDR3 has 18 amino acids. The CDR3, as DNA: TGTGCCAGCAGCTTACGGGGGCCGAATCGACTGATCGTCGAAAAACTGTTTTTT. This codes for CASSLRGPNRLIVEKLFF.

The chain combines TRBV7-9 with TRBJ1-5; D is uncertain. V was shortened by 3 bases and J by 3 bases, with 6 bases between the two germline ends. CDR3 length: 13 residues. CDR1 is SEHNR and CDR2 is FQNEAQ in the germline V gene (reference sequence). CDR3 bases: TGTGCCAGCAGCTTCGGGAACAATCAGCCCCAGCATTTT. Protein sequence: CASSFGNNQPQHF.

V gene TRBV4-2 combines with J gene TRBJ1-2, with 10 bases identical to TRBD1. Per the germline V gene, CDR1 is LGHNA and CDR2 is YNFKEQ. V lost 0 bases, J lost 2 bases, and 3 bases stayed unmatched. The CDR3 is 16 amino acids. Here the CDR3 DNA reads TGTGCCAGCAGCCAAGACGGGACAGGGGTAAACTATGGCTACACCTTC. Translating gives CASSQDGTGVNYGYTF.

This clone was detected only a few times. The rearrangement joins TRBV6-5 to TRBJ2-6; D not resolved. V dropped 8 bases and J dropped 0 bases, with 8 bases sitting between them. The germline gives CDR1 MNHEY, CDR2 SVGAGI. The CDR3 totals 14 residues. The DNA for the CDR3 is TGTGCCAGCCGGATCGGCTCTGGGGCCAACGTCCTGACTTTC. It encodes CASRIGSGANVLTF.

J is TRBJ2-3 and V is TRBV15; 9 bases agree with TRBD1. The CDR3 extends over 16 amino acids. Germline V gene lookup returns CDR1 LNHNV and CDR2 YYDKDF (reference sequence). V dropped 5 bases and J dropped 1; count of bases not matched to a gene: 7. The CDR3 DNA sequence: TGTGCCACCAGCCGGGTAACAGGGGGCGGCACAGATACGCAGTATTTT. The encoded protein is CATSRVTGGGTDTQYF. Filled out from reference TRBV15 and TRBJ2-3, the complete variable domain reads DAMVIQNPRYQVTQFGKPVTLSCSQTLNHNVMYWYQQKSSQAPKLLFHYYDKDFNNEADTPDNFQSRRPNTSFCFLDIRSPGLGDTAMYLCATSRVTGGGTDTQYFGPGTRLTVL.

In its sample, this clone was seen a few times. This chain uses TRBV7-9 with TRBJ2-7, with a possible D match to TRBD1 (6 bases). The CDR3 has 14 amino acids. Germline V gene data show CDR1 as SEHNR and CDR2 as FQNEAQ (reference sequence). V was clipped by 4 bases and J by 5 bases, with 15 bases between them. DNA of the CDR3: TGTGCCAGCAGCTCCGGACAGTCGATCCACGAGCAGTACTTC. The encoded protein is CASSSGQSIHEQYF.

This clone was detected only once. The chain links TRBV18 to TRBJ1-1; no clear D gene. This CDR3 contains 12 residues. The germline CDR1 and CDR2 sequences are KGHSH and LQKENI. DNA for the CDR3: TGTGCGGCCCTGGGCTTGAACACTGAAGCTTTCTTT. Its translation: CAALGLNTEAFF.

This clone showed up just a few times. The chain links TRBV27 to TRBJ2-7, with D unclear. Germline-derived CDR1 and CDR2 are MNHEY and SMNVEV (reference sequence). The CDR3 spans 13 residues. Trimming left V 2 bases short and J 4 bases short, with 9 bases between. The CDR3 is CASSLPNGYEQYF. The CDR3 region has the DNA TGTGCCAGCAGTTTACCAAACGGGTACGAGCAGTACTTC.

In DNA, the CDR3 is TGTGCCAGCCTAGACAGGGTGGCTAACAACTATGGCTACACCTTC. This gives the protein CASLDRVANNYGYTF. This chain connects TRBV5-4 to TRBJ1-2; 7 nucleotides match TRBD1. With V trimmed by 7 bases and J by 2 bases, 11 bases remained unmatched. Germline values: CDR1 SGHNT, CDR2 YYREEE (reference sequence). This CDR3 contains 15 residues.

A single count supports this clone. This chain joins TRBV4-3 and TRBJ2-3; 8 bases line up with TRBD2. The CDR3 is 16 amino acids. Germline CDR1 and CDR2: LGHNA and YSLEER. With V trimmed by 1 base and J by 5 bases, 8 bases remained unmatched. This CDR3 reads CASSQAGGGALDTQYF. CDR3 sequence (DNA): TGCGCCAGCAGCCAAGCGGGAGGGGGGGCCTTAGATACGCAGTATTTT.

This chain uses TRBV9 with TRBJ2-1; D ambiguous. The ends were cut back, 0 bases at V and 3 bases at J, with 13 bases in the middle. Germline CDR1 is SGDLS and CDR2 is YYNGEE. The CDR3 extends over 16 amino acids. In DNA, the CDR3 is TGTGCCAGCAGCGTAGAGCCCGCGGCAGGCTACAATGAGCAGTTCTTC. This sequence encodes CASSVEPAAGYNEQFF. Variable domain in full (rest from reference TRBV9 and TRBJ2-1): DSGVTQTPKHLITATGQRVTLRCSPRSGDLSVYWYQQSLDQGLQFLIQYYNGEERAKGNILERFSAQQFPDLHSELNLSSLELGDSALYFCASSVEPAAGYNEQFFGPGTRLTVL.

CDR3 bases: TGTGCCAGTAAGGCAGGGCGAGCCATCAATGAAAAACTGTTTTTT. Translated: CASKAGRAINEKLFF. The V gene is TRBV19, the J gene TRBJ1-4; weak D call: TRBD1 (5 bases). V lost 7 bases and J 5 bases, leaving 17 bases between the germline ends. Germline V gene sequence: CDR1 LNHDA, CDR2 SQIVND (reference sequence). The CDR3 covers 15 residues.

This rearrangement joins TRBV9 to TRBJ2-1; D remains unclear. Germline V gene lookup returns CDR1 SGDLS and CDR2 YYNGEE. The CDR3 runs to 15 residues. The ends were cut back, 4 bases at V and 4 bases at J, with 15 bases in the middle. CDR3 sequence: CASSLTHGQYNEQFF. The CDR3 coding sequence is TGTGCCAGCAGCTTAACTCACGGCCAGTACAATGAGCAGTTCTTC.

The chain uses TRBV30 and TRBJ2-7, with D hard to call. CDR1 GTSNPN and CDR2 SVGIG come from the germline V gene (reference sequence). The CDR3 has 12 amino acids. Between the trimmed V and J ends, which lost 3 bases and 4 bases, there was a span of 10 bases. Here the CDR3 reads CAWRGVNYEQYF. The CDR3 nucleotides read TGTGCCTGGAGGGGCGTTAATTACGAGCAGTACTTC.

This chain connects TRBV10-2 to TRBJ1-6; D is possibly TRBD1 (5 bases). CDR3 size: 16 residues. V was shortened by 2 bases and J by 5 bases, with 13 bases between the two germline ends. Per germline, CDR1 WSHSY and CDR2 SAAADI. The CDR3 DNA follows: TGCGCCAGCAGTGAGATCGGGGCAGCAAATAATTCACCCCTCCACTTT. It yields the protein CASSEIGAANNSPLHF.

The J gene is TRBJ2-3, the V gene TRBV6-1, with a possible D match to TRBD2 (5 bases). Germline CDR1 and CDR2: MNHNS and SASEGT. CDR3 length: 13 residues. The ends were cut back, 5 bases at V and 6 bases at J, with 12 bases in the middle. The CDR3 spells CASSSGSWDTQYF. CDR3 bases: TGTGCCAGCAGTAGTGGGAGTTGGGATACGCAGTATTTT.